What follows are 16 T cell receptor beta chains derived from one specimen sequenced in a study of graft-versus-host responses after intestinal transplantation (TCRdb year 2021). The time point label, as the study defines it: postoperative day 105 after intestinal transplantation (dayNNNN = postoperative day). To isolate intraepithelial and lamina propria lymphocytes from graft specimens, dithiothreitol, EDTA incubations and collagenase D digestion were used. The library was prepared using the immunoSEQ multiplex PCR assay. Drawn from immuneACCESS, this table holds only the in-frame rearrangements with V and J called that TCRdb kept. Clones are partly lost; checked studies trace under half to an unresolved V gene and leave the rest unexplained. Here the sample has fewer than 4,000 clones; 65% to 85% occur a single time. Around 7% of the sample is held by the ten biggest clonotypes. Sample: ileum tissue, taken 105 days after intestinal transplantation. These receptors all stem from a human patient who received an intestinal transplant, so some T cells may come from the graft donor.

This clone appeared a few times. The rearrangement joins TRBV9 to TRBJ2-7, with D tentatively TRBD1 or TRBD2 (5 bases each). V was cut by 4 bases and J by 4 bases, with 15 bases left in between. This CDR3 region has 14 residues. Germline V lookup: CDR1 SGDLS, CDR2 YYNGEE. The CDR3: CASSNRDRAYEQYF. CDR3 nucleotides: TGTGCCAGCAGCAACCGGGACCGAGCTTACGAGCAGTACTTC.

The chain uses TRBV6-5 and TRBJ2-7, with D tentatively TRBD1 or TRBD2 (5 bases each). The germline V gene has CDR1 MNHEY and CDR2 SVGAGI. Deletions cut 0 bases from V and 2 bases from J, with 8 bases between. The CDR3 spans 14 residues. The CDR3 nucleotides read TGTGCCAGCAGTTACTCTCAGGGACCCTACGAGCAGTACTTC. Translating gives CASSYSQGPYEQYF.

The V call is TRBV29-1, the J call TRBJ1-2; TRBD1 might be the D (6 bases). CDR3 size: 12 residues. The germline V and J ends were trimmed by 7 bases and 6 bases, with 15 bases remaining between them. Germline V gives CDR1 SQVTM, CDR2 ANQGSEA. The CDR3 DNA reads TGCAGCGCCCGGGGGGCGCAGGATGGCTACACCTTC. Its translation is CSARGAQDGYTF.

This rearrangement joins TRBV25-1 to TRBJ2-5; the D is unclear. CDR3 length: 12 residues. Germline CDR1 is MGHDK and CDR2 is SYGVNS. V lost 2 bases to trimming and J lost 4 bases, with 5 bases between them. CDR3 in amino acids: CASSEPGETQYF. CDR3 coding DNA: TGTGCCAGCAGTGAACCGGGAGAGACCCAGTACTTC.

The chain joins TRBV7-9 to TRBJ1-4; D gene unclear. V shed 2 bases and J shed 7 bases, with 14 bases lying between them. Germline-derived CDR1 and CDR2 are SEHNR and FQNEAQ (reference sequence). The CDR3 runs to 15 residues. For the CDR3, the DNA is TGTGCCAGCAGCTTATCGGGGAGGGAAGTTGAAAAACTGTTTTTT. This encodes CASSLSGREVEKLFF.

V gene TRBV5-3 combines with J gene TRBJ2-1, with TRBD2 matching 9 bases. TRBV5-3 is assigned to the ORF class and has an uncertain function. The CDR3 contains 16 residues. V shed 0 bases and J 1 base; nucleotides not matched to a gene: 2. CDR3 residues: CARSLVREGSYNEQFF. CDR3 coding DNA: TGTGCCAGAAGCTTGGTGCGGGAGGGGTCCTACAATGAGCAGTTCTTC.

The rearrangement links TRBV28 to TRBJ2-3, with D perhaps TRBD2 (6 bases). CDR1 and CDR2 from the germline V gene are MDHEN and SYDVKM. This CDR3 contains 16 residues. Trimming removed 2 bases from V and 0 bases from J, with 12 bases in between. The CDR3 loop is CASSLPQSGSTDTQYF. The CDR3 DNA reads as TGTGCCAGCAGTTTACCCCAGAGCGGGAGCACAGATACGCAGTATTTT.

This clone showed up just once. The rearrangement links TRBV6-4 to TRBJ1-1; D not resolved. V was trimmed by 0 bases and J by 2 bases, leaving 4 bases between them. Germline CDR1 MRHNA, CDR2 SNTAGT. This CDR3 has 13 residues. CDR3: CASSDSDNTEAFF. CDR3 DNA sequence: TGTGCCAGCAGTGACTCGGACAACACTGAAGCTTTCTTT.

This clone was detected a few times. The chain employs TRBV6-1 and TRBJ2-3; 10 bases fit TRBD2. Germline V CDR1 and CDR2: MNHNS, SASEGT. V gave up 4 bases and J gave up 0 bases; unmatched junction bases: 1. The CDR3 has 15 residues. CDR3: CASSALAGSTDTQYF. The CDR3 DNA reads TGTGCCAGCAGTGCACTAGCGGGGAGCACAGATACGCAGTATTTT.

This clone was seen a handful of times. The gene calls are TRBV11-2 and TRBJ2-3; tentatively, D is TRBD2 (5 bases). CDR3 length equals 13 residues. Germline V gene lookup returns CDR1 SGHAT and CDR2 FQNNGV. The V end lost 0 bases, the J end lost 5 bases, and 6 bases lay between the germline ends. CDR3 coding DNA: TGTGCCAGCAGCTTAGATCGGGGAGATACGCAGTATTTT. It codes for CASSLDRGDTQYF.

This clone is a singleton in its sample. The chain employs TRBV28 and TRBJ1-1; TRBD1 is a possible D gene (5 bases). V shed 4 bases and J shed 2 bases, with 14 bases lying between them. This CDR3 is 15 amino acids long. Germline CDR1 and CDR2: MDHEN and SYDVKM. The CDR3 DNA sequence: TGTGCCAGCAGTTACGGGGGGGATGGAAACACTGAAGCTTTCTTT. Translated: CASSYGGDGNTEAFF.

The chain joins TRBV5-1 to TRBJ2-3; D gene uncertain. The CDR3 contains 17 residues. V was trimmed by 3 bases and J by 2 bases, leaving 19 bases between them. In germline, CDR1 is SGHRS, CDR2 YFSETQ. This chain's CDR3 is CASSSQPTRLSTDTQYF. The CDR3 DNA follows: TGCGCCAGCAGCTCGCAGCCAACGAGGCTCTCCACAGATACGCAGTATTTT.

The chain uses TRBV7-3 and TRBJ2-3, with 10 bases matching TRBD2. V gave up 2 bases and J gave up 1 base; unmatched junction bases: 0. The CDR3 sequence is 15 residues long. Looked up from germline, CDR1 is SGHTA and CDR2 is FQGTGA. CDR3 sequence reads: CASSLLAGGTDTQYF. The CDR3 coding sequence is TGTGCCAGCAGCTTACTAGCGGGAGGCACAGATACGCAGTATTTT.

This clone occurred once. This chain joins TRBV9 and TRBJ2-5; D remains ambiguous. Germline CDR1 and CDR2: SGDLS and YYNGEE. The CDR3 has 13 amino acids. Trimming removed 0 bases from V and 3 bases from J, with 6 bases in between. The CDR3 reads CASSVGNKETQYF. In DNA, the CDR3 is TGTGCCAGCAGCGTAGGGAATAAAGAGACCCAGTACTTC.

The rearrangement joins TRBV9 to TRBJ1-1; weak D call: TRBD1 (6 bases). V shed 0 bases and J shed 4 bases, with 10 bases lying between them. CDR3 size: 14 residues. Germline-derived CDR1 and CDR2 are SGDLS and YYNGEE. The DNA for the CDR3 is TGTGCCAGCAGCGTAGGGCAGGGGAGCACTGAAGCTTTCTTT. Translation: CASSVGQGSTEAFF.

The CDR3 region has the DNA TGTGCCAGCAGTTTGGTTGGGCCAGGAAACACCATATATTTT. Translated: CASSLVGPGNTIYF. The V and J genes are TRBV28 and TRBJ1-3; D unclear. The CDR3 length is 14 residues. Germline CDR1 reads MDHEN; CDR2 reads SYDVKM. The V end lost 3 bases, the J end lost 4 bases, and 10 bases lay between the germline ends.